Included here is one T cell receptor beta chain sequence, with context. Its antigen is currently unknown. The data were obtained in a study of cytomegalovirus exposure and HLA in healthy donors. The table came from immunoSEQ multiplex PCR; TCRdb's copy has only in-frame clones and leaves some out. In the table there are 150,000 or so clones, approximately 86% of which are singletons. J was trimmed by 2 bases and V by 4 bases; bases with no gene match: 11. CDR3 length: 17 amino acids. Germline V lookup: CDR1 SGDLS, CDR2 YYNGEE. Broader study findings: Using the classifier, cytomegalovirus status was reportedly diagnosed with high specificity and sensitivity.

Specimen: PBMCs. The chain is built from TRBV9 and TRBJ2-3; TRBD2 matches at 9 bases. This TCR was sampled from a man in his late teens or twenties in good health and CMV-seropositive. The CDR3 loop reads CASSPLPSGRNTDTQYF. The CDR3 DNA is TGTGCCAGCAGCCCTCTGCCAAGCGGGAGGAACACAGATACGCAGTATTTT.